The sequence of this T cell receptor beta chain was determined in a study of regulatory T cells in long-lasting Graves disease. Time point specified: newly diagnosed GD, antithyroid drugs for less than 3 months. The authors made the TCR library using RNA they extracted from PBMCs. Sequencing libraries for TCR beta were prepared with iRepertoire HTBI primers and Arm-PCR of CDR3 regions. TCRdb re-called the multiplex PCR reads through MiXCR, storing one row per CDR3 protein. The sample carries 360,000 or so distinct CDR3 sequences, approximately 15% recorded once. V was pared by 5 bases and J by 7 bases, with 6 bases of the junction left unmatched. The CDR3 runs 14 residues. Germline V lookup: CDR1 SGHRS, CDR2 YFSETQ. This clonotype was picked up many times. These same records also appear under a second study, on T cells in Graves' hyperthyroidism and ophthalmopathy.

The TCR sequence derives from a man in his forties with Graves disease. Sequenced here: peripheral blood mononuclear cells (PBMCs), sampled at new diagnosis, from a patient treated with antithyroid drugs. V and J are TRBV5-1 and TRBJ2-1; 10 bases align to TRBD2. The DNA of the CDR3 is TGCGCCAGCAGGAGGCTAGCGGGGGTGAATGAGCAGTTCTTC. As protein: CASRRLAGVNEQFF.